This TCR beta chain originates from a study of CD8 T cells in ankylosing spondylitis. This clonotype has ten or more counts. As yet, its antigen is unknown. TCRdb passed the 5' RACE reads through MiXCR, listing each CDR3 protein once. Altogether about 140,000 distinct CDR3 sequences are present, 7% to 9% being singletons, with the ten largest covering under 7.5%. Study-wide points: In the blood and synovial fluid of reactive arthritis, some motif variants had been previously reported.

Material for sequencing was synovial fluid, either unsorted or a sorted T cell fraction (not recorded which). The source is a male donor with ankylosing spondylitis.

In DNA form, the CDR3 reads TGCAGCGTAACCCCCGGAATAAATCAGCCCCAGCATTTT. Protein sequence: CSVTPGINQPQHF. The chain uses TRBV29-1 and TRBJ1-5; D gene unclear. Germline values: CDR1 SQVTM, CDR2 ANQGSEA. CDR3 size: 13 residues. Between the trimmed V and J ends, which lost 6 bases and 4 bases, there was a span of 13 bases.